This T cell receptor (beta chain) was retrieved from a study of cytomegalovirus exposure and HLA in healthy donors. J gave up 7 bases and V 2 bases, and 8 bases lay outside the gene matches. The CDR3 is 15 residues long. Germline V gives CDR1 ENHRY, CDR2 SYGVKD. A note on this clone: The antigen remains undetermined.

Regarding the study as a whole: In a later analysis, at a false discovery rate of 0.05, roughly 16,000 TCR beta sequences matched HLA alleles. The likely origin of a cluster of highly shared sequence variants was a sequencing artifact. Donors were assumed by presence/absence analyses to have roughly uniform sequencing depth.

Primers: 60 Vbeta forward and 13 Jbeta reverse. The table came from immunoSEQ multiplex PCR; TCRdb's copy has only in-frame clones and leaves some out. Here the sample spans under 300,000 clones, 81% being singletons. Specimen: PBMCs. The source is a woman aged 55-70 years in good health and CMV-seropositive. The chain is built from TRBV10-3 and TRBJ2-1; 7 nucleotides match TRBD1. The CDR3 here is CAISERRTGLNEQFF. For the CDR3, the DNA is TGTGCCATCAGTGAGCGCCGGACAGGATTGAATGAGCAGTTCTTC.